The 9 T cell receptor beta chains below come from one sample, sequenced in a study of T cells in Graves' hyperthyroidism and ophthalmopathy. From RNA transcripts, TCR beta CDR3 regions were amplified. HTBI primers were used for first-round RT-PCR of the TCR CDR3. TCRdb re-derived calls from the multiplex PCR reads in MiXCR, one entry per CDR3 protein. The data contain about 520,000 distinct CDR3 sequences, 24% of them singletons. Sequencing input: blood. These receptors were obtained from a woman aged 30 to 39 with Graves' ophthalmopathy.

This clonotype showed up many times. The gene calls are TRBV12-3 or TRBV12-4 and TRBJ2-2, with 9 bases fitting TRBD1. V lost 4 bases and J lost 6; bases outside the gene matches: 3. The CDR3 loop spans 14 amino acids. The CDR3 is CASSWGQGAGELFF. The CDR3 nucleotides are TGTGCCAGCAGTTGGGGACAGGGCGCCGGGGAGCTGTTTTTT.

Note on this clonotype: A read error may account for a junction end that differs from germline. The chain couples TRBV5-1 to TRBJ1-1; a possible D gene is TRBD1 (6 bases). The CDR3 length is 14 residues. Germline CDR1 reads SGHRS; CDR2 reads YFSETQ. The chain's CDR3 is CASSLLSGDTEACF. CDR3 DNA: TGCGCCAGCAGCCTACTCTCAGGGGACACTGAAGCTTGCTTT.

In this sample, this clonotype turned up many times. This chain uses TRBV5-1 with TRBJ1-1, with D perhaps matching TRBD1 (6 bases). Looked up from germline, CDR1 is SGHRS and CDR2 is YFSETQ. CDR3 size: 18 residues. V was cut by 4 bases and J by 4 bases, with 26 bases left in between. CDR3 in DNA: TGCGCCAGCAGCCAAAGGGGGAGGGCCGGAGGAGGCGGCACTGAAGCTTTCTTT. Translated, it gives CASSQRGRAGGGGTEAFF.

At least ten counts were recorded for this clonotype. The chain employs TRBV5-1 and TRBJ2-7; D possibly corresponds to TRBD1 (6 bases). V was clipped by 0 bases and J by 6 bases, with 13 bases between them. There are 14 residues in the CDR3. Per germline, CDR1 SGHRS and CDR2 YFSETQ. The CDR3 DNA reads TGCGCCAGCAGCTTGGACAGGGAAGGCGCCGAGCAGTACTTC. This encodes CASSLDREGAEQYF.

The table lists this clonotype with many counts. V and J are TRBV29-1 and TRBJ2-7, with D unresolved. V was pared by 0 bases and J by 4 bases, with 4 bases between. CDR3 length: 11 residues. Germline values: CDR1 SQVTM, CDR2 ANQGSEA. The DNA of the CDR3 is TGCAGCGTTGAAGAGGGGTACGAGCAGTACTTC. It specifies CSVEEGYEQYF.

This clonotype has at least ten counts. The gene calls are TRBV5-5 and TRBJ1-1; D is undetermined. Per germline, CDR1 SGHKS and CDR2 YYEKEE (reference sequence). CDR3 length: 13 residues. V lost 2 bases to trimming and J lost 4 bases, with 9 bases between them. CDR3 nucleotide sequence: TGTGCCAGCAGCTTACGGCAGGCCACTGAAGCTTTCTTT. This translates into CASSLRQATEAFF.

This clonotype has ten or more counts. The chain has TRBV6-5 and TRBJ2-7; 7 bases align to TRBD1. The CDR3 has 14 residues. Germline lookup yields CDR1 MNHEY and CDR2 SVGAGI. The V gene end was trimmed by 2 bases and the J gene end by 2 bases; junction bases not matched to a gene: 3. This chain's CDR3 is CASSYLQGAYEQYF. For the CDR3, the DNA is TGTGCCAGCAGTTACCTTCAGGGGGCCTACGAGCAGTACTTC.

This clonotype has at least ten counts. The genes are TRBV7-2 and TRBJ2-5; D is undetermined. CDR1 and CDR2 from the germline V gene are SGHTA and FQGNSA. Trimming removed 5 bases from V and 1 base from J, with 8 bases in between. The CDR3 spans 13 residues. CDR3 residues: CASSPLPQETQYF. In DNA form, the CDR3 reads TGTGCCAGCAGCCCCCTGCCCCAAGAGACCCAGTACTTC.

This clonotype occurred many times. The chain links TRBV2 to TRBJ2-4; D uncertain. V lost 4 bases to trimming and J lost 8 bases, with 12 bases between them. Germline loops: CDR1 SNHLY, CDR2 FYNNEI. This CDR3 is built from 13 residues. The CDR3 sequence: CASSVEGGDIQYF. For the CDR3, the DNA is TGTGCCAGCAGTGTGGAAGGTGGGGACATTCAGTACTTC.